This is a list of T cell receptor beta chains from one sample in a study of blood T cell repertoires in COVID-19. Sequencing used immunoSEQ multiplex PCR; TCRdb keeps in-frame clones, though not all of them. The data contain approximately 130,000 clones, around four fifths of them seen just once; the ten biggest clones take up 25%. The sequenced sample consisted of peripheral blood. These receptors were taken from a human donor in a cohort sampled during active COVID-19. CDR3s include the opening cysteine and the closing phenylalanine or tryptophan. The D gene is left open where the match is weak. Rows give clone size only sometimes, using once, few, many, or a class for an expanded clone.

cdr3_length clone_size d_call j_call v_call cdr3_aa cdr3_nt
15 - TRBD2 TRBJ2-3 TRBV14 CASSRLAGGTDTQYF TGTGCCAGCAGCCGTCTAGCGGGAGGCACAGATACGCAGTATTTT
16 - TRBD2 TRBJ2-1 TRBV7-3 CASSPTLAGGYNEQFF TGTGCCAGCAGCCCGACCCTAGCGGGAGGTTACAATGAGCAGTTCTTC
14 - TRBD2 TRBJ2-1 TRBV15 CATSRELAGGPQIF TGTGCCACCAGCAGAGAACTAGCGGGAGGGCCGCAGATCTTC
14 few - TRBJ2-2 TRBV7-2 CASSPSQMSGELFF TGTGCCAGCAGCCCTTCACAAATGTCCGGGGAGCTGTTTTTT
15 - - TRBJ1-1 TRBV6-2/TRBV6-3 CASSQAGSGRTEAFF TGTGCCAGCAGCCAGGCGGGTTCAGGACGCACTGAAGCTTTCTTT
17 - TRBD2 TRBJ2-5 TRBV7-2 CASSLVSGTSGQETQYF TGTGCCAGCAGCTTAGTAAGCGGGACTAGCGGCCAAGAGACCCAGTACTTC
17 - TRBD2 TRBJ2-1 TRBV5-1 CASSPGVGLAGYNEQLF TGCGCCAGCAGTCCGGGCGTCGGACTAGCGGGATACAATGAGCAGCTCTTC
16 - - TRBJ2-3 TRBV5-1 CASSLDIDSTTDTQYF TGCGCCAGCAGCTTGGATATAGACAGCACCACAGATACGCAGTATTTT
15 - TRBD1 TRBJ2-1 TRBV6-5 CASTVETGNYNEQFF TGTGCCAGCACCGTGGAGACAGGGAACTACAATGAGCAGTTCTTC
16 - TRBD1 TRBJ1-1 TRBV19 CASSGRRGQGNTEAFF TGTGCCAGTAGTGGACGAAGGGGACAGGGGAACACTGAAGCTTTCTTT
13 few - TRBJ1-2 TRBV5-1 CASSAQQGGGYTF TGCGCCAGCAGCGCACAACAGGGTGGTGGCTACACCTTC
20 once TRBD2 TRBJ2-1 TRBV7-2 CASSLARGGSFISSYNEQFF TGTGCCAGCAGCTTAGCGCGCGGGGGGTCTTTTATTAGCTCCTACAATGAGCAGTTCTTC
12 - - TRBJ2-3 TRBV6-2/TRBV6-3 CASSYSKGGQYF TGTGCCAGCAGTTACTCGAAAGGGGGGCAGTATTTT
12 few - TRBJ1-1 TRBV6-5 CASMGPNTEAFF TGTGCCAGCATGGGGCCGAACACTGAAGCTTTCTTT
15 - TRBD2 TRBJ2-5 TRBV5-4 CASSPRAGEQETQYF TGTGCCAGCAGCCCGCGAGCGGGGGAGCAAGAGACCCAGTACTTC
15 - - TRBJ2-1 TRBV7-3 CASSLGRRAYNEQFF TGTGCCAGCAGCTTAGGGAGGAGGGCCTACAATGAGCAGTTCTTC
15 - - TRBJ1-1 TRBV28 CASSLEEAGTAEAFF TGTGCCAGCAGCCTCGAAGAAGCGGGGACCGCCGAAGCTTTCTTT
13 - TRBD1 TRBJ1-2 TRBV4-1 CASSQGTGFGYTF TGCGCCAGCAGCCAGGGGACAGGGTTTGGCTACACCTTC
14 - - TRBJ1-6 TRBV6-1 CASSETGLVSPLHF TGTGCCAGCAGTGAAACAGGCCTGGTCTCACCCCTCCACTTT
14 - - TRBJ2-7 TRBV6-5 CASIELATSYEQYF TGTGCCAGCATCGAGCTAGCGACCTCCTACGAGCAGTACTTC
16 - TRBD2 TRBJ2-1 TRBV6-2/TRBV6-3 CASSDLAGKKYNEQFF TGTGCCAGCAGCGATCTAGCGGGGAAGAAGTACAATGAGCAGTTCTTC
13 - - TRBJ2-7 TRBV4-3 CASSISYGGRQYF TGCGCCAGCAGCATAAGTTACGGGGGTCGGCAGTACTTC
15 - - TRBJ1-6 TRBV5-1 CASSPESSYNSPLHF TGCGCCAGCAGTCCGGAGAGCTCCTATAATTCACCCCTCCACTTT
16 - TRBD2 TRBJ2-2 TRBV5-6 CASSLLAGGPTGELFF TGTGCCAGCAGCTTACTAGCGGGGGGACCCACCGGGGAGCTGTTTTTT
14 - TRBD1 TRBJ2-7 TRBV28 CASSLGTEPYEQYF TGTGCCAGCAGTTTAGGGACAGAGCCCTACGAGCAGTACTTC
16 - - TRBJ2-5 TRBV7-2 CASSLTGRRDQETQYF TGTGCCAGCAGCTTAACGGGTCGCAGGGACCAAGAGACCCAGTACTTC
15 - - TRBJ2-2 TRBV5-1 CASSGAGDLTGELFF TGCGCCAGCAGTGGGGCAGGGGACCTAACCGGGGAGCTGTTTTTT
15 - - TRBJ1-1 TRBV15 CATSIGQFSNTEAFF TGTGCCACCAGCATAGGACAGTTTTCGAACACTGAAGCTTTCTTT